This T cell receptor beta chain was recovered during a study of T cells in localized non-small cell lung cancer. Sequenced by immunoSEQ multiplex PCR; TCRdb stores in-frame clones only, minus some. Among tens of thousands of clones listed, over 80% were seen once. Study outcomes and limitations: Sequencing was restricted to one tumor region; therefore, heterogeneity remains possible. Across samples, adjacent lung featured a median roughly 50 of the top 100 tumor clones. Elevated blood T cell density was associated with longer overall survival. Uninvolved adjacent lung had the highest recorded T cell clonality, with tumor below it.

Remarks on this clone: The antigen remains undetermined.

The sequence derives from a man aged 35-75 years with stage III lung adenocarcinoma. Material: peripheral blood mononuclear cells, obtained before any cancer treatment.

CDR3 sequence: CASSPYQNYPNEQFF. For the CDR3, the DNA is TGTGCCAGCAGCCCCTACCAAAACTACCCAAATGAGCAGTTCTTC. The chain joins TRBV7-3 to TRBJ2-1, with no clear D. CDR3 size: 15 residues. In germline, CDR1 is SGHTA, CDR2 FQGTGA. Trimming pared 5 bases from V and 7 bases from J, leaving 18 bases between. The full variable domain, its missing parts supplied by reference TRBV7-3 and TRBJ2-1, is GAGVSQTPSNKVTEKGKYVELRCDPISGHTALYWYRQSLGQGPEFLIYFQGTGAADDSGLPNDRFFAVRPEGSVSTLKIQRTERGDSAVYLCASSPYQNYPNEQFFGPGTRLTVL.